The 32 T cell receptor beta chains given below trace back to one sample, sequenced in a study of cytomegalovirus exposure and HLA in healthy donors. The PCR ran on 60 Vbeta and 13 Jbeta primers. The data were produced by immunoSEQ multiplex PCR, yet TCRdb's version contains in-frame clones alone and is incomplete. The data contain about 98,000 clones, around 76% of them singletons. The sample consisted of PBMCs. These receptors originate from a human donor in good health.

The chain is built from TRBV2 and TRBJ1-5; D is possibly TRBD1 (5 bases). V was clipped by 2 bases and J by 4 bases, with 6 bases between them. The CDR3 contains 13 residues. Germline CDR1 SNHLY, CDR2 FYNNEI. The CDR3 DNA sequence: TGTGCCAGCAGTGAACAGGGTAATCAGCCCCAGCATTTT. Translated, it gives CASSEQGNQPQHF.

The chain combines TRBV9 with TRBJ2-2; 9 bases are shared with TRBD1. The CDR3 length is 13 residues. V trimming: 8 bases; J trimming: 4 bases; junction bases outside the gene matches: 3. The V gene's germline CDR1 is SGDLS and CDR2 YYNGEE. The CDR3 is CASETGGTGELFF. The CDR3 DNA reads TGTGCCAGTGAGACAGGGGGCACCGGGGAGCTGTTTTTT.

V is TRBV18 and J is TRBJ2-5; D not resolved. CDR3 size: 16 residues. Germline lookup yields CDR1 KGHSH and CDR2 LQKENI. Trimming cost V 6 bases and J 0 bases, with 17 bases left between them. CDR3 in amino acids: CASSSKRKEYQETQYF. The CDR3 nucleotides read TGTGCCAGCTCTTCAAAAAGGAAGGAGTACCAAGAGACCCAGTACTTC.

The chain uses TRBV6-5 and TRBJ2-5, with 7 bases aligning to TRBD2. From germline, CDR1 is MNHEY and CDR2 SVGAGI. The junction had 3 bases not matched to a gene; V was cut back by 0 bases and J by 5 bases. The CDR3 loop spans 14 amino acids. The CDR3 region has the DNA TGTGCCAGCAGTTACTCGTGGGGGGGGGAGACCCAGTACTTC. Translation gives CASSYSWGGETQYF.

This clone was detected only once. This rearrangement joins TRBV5-1 to TRBJ2-7; the D gene is possibly TRBD1 (7 bases). The CDR3 has 17 amino acids. Germline CDR1 reads SGHRS; CDR2 reads YFSETQ. Trimming removed 5 bases from V and 1 base from J, with 22 bases in between. CDR3 residues: CASRRETQAGGSYEQYF. CDR3 sequence (DNA): TGCGCCAGCAGGCGGGAAACCCAAGCAGGGGGATCCTACGAGCAGTACTTC.

The chain joins TRBV6-1 to TRBJ1-2; D unresolved. Trimming removed 3 bases at V and 7 bases at J, with 15 bases between. In germline, CDR1 is MNHNS, CDR2 SASEGT. This CDR3 is built from 14 residues. The CDR3 coding sequence is TGTGCCAGCAGTGAGGGTAGGAGGGTAGGTGGCTACACCTTC. It specifies CASSEGRRVGGYTF.

This clone was observed a few times. The rearrangement uses TRBV2 and TRBJ1-1; 7 nucleotides line up with TRBD1. The CDR3 totals 12 residues. Trimming cost V 6 bases and J 5 bases; bases outside gene matches: 3. Germline CDR1 SNHLY, CDR2 FYNNEI. DNA for the CDR3: TGTGCCAGCAGGGGGACAGCTACTGAAGCTTTCTTT. Amino acid sequence: CASRGTATEAFF. Full variable domain (missing parts from reference TRBV2 and TRBJ1-1): EPEVTQTPSHQVTQMGQEVILRCVPISNHLYFYWYRQILGQKVEFLVSFYNNEISEKSEIFDDQFSVERPDGSNFTLKIRSTKLEDSAMYFCASRGTATEAFFGQGTRLTVV.

The V call is TRBV5-1, the J call TRBJ2-1, with a possible D match to TRBD1 (5 bases). The CDR3 loop spans 14 amino acids. Germline V CDR1 and CDR2: SGHRS, YFSETQ. V was pared by 6 bases and J by 4 bases, with 14 bases between. The CDR3 DNA reads TGCGCCAGCACCACCATGACAGATTACAATGAGCAGTTCTTC. Its protein is CASTTMTDYNEQFF.

V and J are TRBV5-1 and TRBJ1-3; the match to TRBD1 covers 8 bases. The germline CDR1 and CDR2 sequences are SGHRS and YFSETQ. V was clipped by 1 base and J by 2 bases; unmatched bases: 2. The CDR3 covers 15 residues. CDR3 sequence: CASSLKQGAGNTIYF. CDR3 bases: TGCGCCAGCAGCTTGAAACAGGGGGCTGGAAACACCATATATTTT.

This sequence joins TRBV11-3 and TRBJ2-7; 8 bases line up with TRBD2. Germline V gene lookup returns CDR1 SGHNT and CDR2 YENEEA. V gave up 5 bases and J gave up 3 bases; unmatched junction bases: 6. This CDR3 is built from 14 residues. CDR3 protein: CASSRGGQGYEQYF. In DNA form, the CDR3 reads TGTGCCAGCAGCCGGGGGGGGCAGGGCTACGAGCAGTACTTC.

This chain connects TRBV6-6 to TRBJ1-4, with a tentative D call TRBD1 (6 bases). V was pared by 2 bases and J by 2 bases, with 12 bases between. This CDR3 is built from 16 residues. Germline-derived CDR1 and CDR2 are MNHNY and SVGAGI (reference sequence). Here the CDR3 reads CASSYRGGGTNEKLFF. For the CDR3, the DNA is TGTGCCAGCAGTTACAGGGGGGGAGGGACTAATGAAAAACTGTTTTTT.

This chain links TRBV5-6 with TRBJ2-5; D is ambiguous. The CDR3 is 13 amino acids. With 6 bases removed from V and 6 bases from J, the gap between germline ends came to 15 bases. Germline V gives CDR1 SGHDT, CDR2 YYEEEE. CDR3 region: CASTLPVQQTQYF. In DNA, the CDR3 is TGTGCCAGCACCTTACCCGTACAACAGACCCAGTACTTC.

The chain has TRBV6-5 and TRBJ2-7; TRBD2 might be the D (6 bases). V was clipped by 5 bases and J by 4 bases, with 12 bases between them. There are 13 residues in the CDR3. Looked up from germline, CDR1 is MNHEY and CDR2 is SVGAGI. CDR3 in DNA: TGTGCCAGCAGTGAAAACGGGGGTTACGAGCAGTACTTC. It translates to CASSENGGYEQYF.

This chain joins TRBV9 and TRBJ2-7, with 8 nucleotides matching TRBD1. The trim removed 4 bases at V and 5 bases at J, leaving 23 bases unmatched. From germline, CDR1 is SGDLS and CDR2 YYNGEE. This CDR3 has 19 residues. CDR3 protein: CASSPAGIRTGTGPDEQYF. In nucleotides, the CDR3 is TGTGCCAGCAGCCCTGCCGGGATTAGAACCGGGACAGGCCCTGACGAGCAGTACTTC.

The chain carries TRBV5-6 and TRBJ2-1; TRBD2 aligns across 8 bases. CDR3 length: 15 amino acids. Germline V gene sequence: CDR1 SGHDT, CDR2 YYEEEE. V lost 7 bases and J lost 7; bases outside the gene matches: 13. The CDR3 sequence is CASYSPGGPENEQFF. The CDR3 bases are TGTGCCAGCTACTCCCCGGGAGGGCCAGAGAATGAGCAGTTCTTC.

Details on this clone: The junction departs from the called germline gene at one end, perhaps through a read error. This chain links TRBV6-5 with TRBJ1-2; TRBD1 is a possible D gene (5 bases). Germline V gene lookup returns CDR1 MNHEY and CDR2 SVGAGI. The CDR3 spans 15 residues. The CDR3 DNA sequence: TGTGCCAGCAGCGACGACCGGCGGGGGAGCTATGGCTACCCCTTC. As protein: CASSDDRRGSYGYPF.

Only one count was recorded for this clone. This chain joins TRBV5-1 and TRBJ1-2; no clear D. V was trimmed by 0 bases and J by 8 bases, leaving 8 bases between them. The CDR3 spans 12 residues. Germline V lookup: CDR1 SGHRS, CDR2 YFSETQ. The CDR3 DNA reads TGCGCCAGCAGCTTGGGCGGGTTCGGCTACACCTTC. This codes for CASSLGGFGYTF.

The rearrangement joins TRBV10-2 to TRBJ2-7; D perhaps matches TRBD2 (6 bases). From germline, CDR1 is WSHSY and CDR2 SAAADI. Trimming took 0 bases from V and 3 from J, leaving 12 bases between them. The CDR3 length is 15 residues. CDR3 sequence reads: CASSESRTNYYEQYF. CDR3 nucleotide sequence: TGCGCCAGCAGTGAGTCCAGGACTAATTACTACGAGCAGTACTTC.

With respect to this clone: A clone one base away is much larger, so this may be a read error. Other DNA variants within this sample encode the same CDR3. The chain's CDR3 is CASSLQGGEQYF. DNA of the CDR3: TGTGCCAGCAGCTTACAGGGTGGGGAGCAGTACTTC. The chain couples TRBV7-7 to TRBJ2-7, with D possibly TRBD1 on 5 matching bases. The CDR3 covers 12 residues. The V end was cut by 2 bases, the J end by 7 bases, with 9 bases between. CDR1 is SSHAT and CDR2 is FNYEAQ in the germline V gene (reference sequence).

This chain connects TRBV7-2 to TRBJ1-1; 7 bases agree with TRBD1. The trim removed 4 bases at V and 10 bases at J, leaving 9 bases unmatched. The CDR3 is 13 amino acids. The germline CDR1 and CDR2 sequences are SGHTA and FQGNSA. This CDR3 reads CASSSRQGHGAFF. The CDR3 DNA reads TGTGCCAGCAGCTCCCGACAGGGTCATGGAGCTTTCTTT.

The V gene is TRBV7-9, the J gene TRBJ1-2, with 8 bases aligning to TRBD1. There are 14 residues in the CDR3. Germline CDR1 reads SEHNR; CDR2 reads FQNEAQ (reference sequence). V lost 5 bases to trimming and J lost 7 bases; unmatched junction nucleotides: 9. The chain's CDR3 is CASSQADRVSGYTF. CDR3 sequence (DNA): TGTGCCAGCAGCCAGGCGGACAGGGTGTCTGGCTACACCTTC.

V is TRBV6-1 and J is TRBJ2-1, with 9 bases matching TRBD1. V dropped 6 bases and J dropped 2; count of bases not matched to a gene: 5. The CDR3 extends over 15 amino acids. Germline V CDR1 and CDR2: MNHNS, SASEGT. The CDR3: CASRGRQGAYNEQFF. CDR3 sequence (DNA): TGTGCCAGCAGGGGACGACAGGGGGCCTACAATGAGCAGTTCTTC.

As regards this clone: This same CDR3 is encoded by further DNA sequences in the sample. The chain joins TRBV4-3 to TRBJ2-1; 9 bases agree with TRBD2. V lost 0 bases and J lost 6; bases outside the gene matches: 9. Germline lookup yields CDR1 LGHNA and CDR2 YSLEER. This CDR3 is built from 17 residues. This CDR3 is CASSQEEGLAGFNEQFF. The CDR3 coding sequence is TGCGCCAGCAGCCAAGAGGAGGGGCTAGCGGGGTTCAATGAGCAGTTCTTC.

The chain uses TRBV14 and TRBJ2-3; the match to TRBD2 covers 9 bases. This CDR3 region has 17 residues. Per the germline V gene, CDR1 is SGHDN and CDR2 is FVKESK. J was trimmed by 3 bases and V by 4 bases; bases with no gene match: 11. For the CDR3, the DNA is TGTGCCAGCAGCCCGCGGGTGATAGCGGGAGCGACAGATACGCAGTATTTT. Translation gives CASSPRVIAGATDTQYF.

The chain has TRBV5-1 and TRBJ1-4; 7 bases match TRBD1. V dropped 1 base and J dropped 4; count of bases not matched to a gene: 7. This CDR3 has 16 amino acids. Germline CDR1 is SGHRS and CDR2 is YFSETQ. CDR3: CASSLFMGQNNEKLFF. The CDR3, as DNA: TGCGCCAGCAGCTTGTTCATGGGACAGAATAATGAAAAACTGTTTTTT.

The chain has TRBV12-5 and TRBJ2-1, with TRBD1 identical over 9 bases. Germline V CDR1 and CDR2: LGHNT, FRNRAP. This CDR3 contains 16 residues. V shed 2 bases, J shed 2 bases, and the junction held 4 bases outside the gene matches. The DNA of the CDR3 is TGTGCTAGTGGTTTGCAGCGACAGGGGGCCTACAATGAGCAGTTCTTC. Its protein product is CASGLQRQGAYNEQFF.

V usage is TRBV5-1 and J usage is TRBJ2-2, with a weak D call TRBD1 (6 bases). The V end was cut by 4 bases, the J end by 3 bases, with 16 bases between. The CDR3 totals 16 residues. Germline values: CDR1 SGHRS, CDR2 YFSETQ. The CDR3 spells CASSELDSTYTGELFF. The DNA for the CDR3 is TGCGCCAGCAGCGAGTTGGACAGTACCTACACCGGGGAGCTGTTTTTT. The variable domain in full, with the rest retrieved from reference TRBV5-1 and TRBJ2-2, is KAGVTQTPRYLIKTRGQQVTLSCSPISGHRSVSWYQQTPGQGLQFLFEYFSETQRNKGNFPGRFSGRQFSNSRSEMNVSTLELGDSALYLCASSELDSTYTGELFFGEGSRLTVL.

This clone was found a few times. The CDR3: CASSNRQGMNTEAFF. The CDR3 DNA is TGTGCCAGCAGCAACCGACAGGGGATGAACACTGAAGCTTTCTTT. The chain is built from TRBV14 and TRBJ1-1; TRBD1 agrees at 8 bases. V lost 5 bases and J lost 0; bases outside the gene matches: 5. The CDR3 is 15 amino acids. CDR1 and CDR2 from the germline V gene are SGHDN and FVKESK.

V and J are TRBV6-6 and TRBJ2-6; 8 bases map to TRBD1. Germline V gene sequence: CDR1 MNHNY, CDR2 SVGAGI (reference sequence). This CDR3 region has 16 residues. J lost 2 bases, V lost 2 bases, and 2 bases had no gene match. CDR3 amino acids: CASSYRQGPGANVLTF. The CDR3 nucleotides are TGTGCCAGCAGTTACCGACAGGGGCCTGGGGCCAACGTCCTGACTTTC.

In this sample, this clone turned up a few times. This chain joins TRBV6-1 and TRBJ1-1, with 12 nucleotides matching TRBD1. Germline V lookup: CDR1 MNHNS, CDR2 SASEGT. Trimming cost V 6 bases and J 4 bases; bases outside gene matches: 3. CDR3 length equals 14 residues. DNA of the CDR3: TGTGCCAGCAGGGGGACAGGGGGCGTCACTGAAGCTTTCTTT. Protein product: CASRGTGGVTEAFF.

The sample holds one count of this clone. The V call is TRBV7-6, the J call TRBJ1-3; maybe TRBD1 (6 bases). V dropped 5 bases and J dropped 1 base, with 9 bases sitting between them. CDR3 length: 14 amino acids. CDR1 and CDR2 (germline): SGHVS, FNYEAQ. As DNA, the CDR3 is TGTGCCAGCAGCCTGAGGGGGTCTGGAAACACCATATATTTT. Its translation: CASSLRGSGNTIYF.

The chain recombines TRBV27 with TRBJ1-1; TRBD1 is a possible D gene (6 bases). The CDR3 totals 15 residues. V lost 7 bases, J lost 4 bases, and 19 bases lay in between. The germline V gene encodes CDR1 MNHEY and CDR2 SMNVEV (reference sequence). CDR3 region: CASKGQGFEGTEAFF. CDR3 sequence (DNA): TGTGCCAGCAAAGGGCAGGGGTTTGAGGGCACTGAAGCTTTCTTT.